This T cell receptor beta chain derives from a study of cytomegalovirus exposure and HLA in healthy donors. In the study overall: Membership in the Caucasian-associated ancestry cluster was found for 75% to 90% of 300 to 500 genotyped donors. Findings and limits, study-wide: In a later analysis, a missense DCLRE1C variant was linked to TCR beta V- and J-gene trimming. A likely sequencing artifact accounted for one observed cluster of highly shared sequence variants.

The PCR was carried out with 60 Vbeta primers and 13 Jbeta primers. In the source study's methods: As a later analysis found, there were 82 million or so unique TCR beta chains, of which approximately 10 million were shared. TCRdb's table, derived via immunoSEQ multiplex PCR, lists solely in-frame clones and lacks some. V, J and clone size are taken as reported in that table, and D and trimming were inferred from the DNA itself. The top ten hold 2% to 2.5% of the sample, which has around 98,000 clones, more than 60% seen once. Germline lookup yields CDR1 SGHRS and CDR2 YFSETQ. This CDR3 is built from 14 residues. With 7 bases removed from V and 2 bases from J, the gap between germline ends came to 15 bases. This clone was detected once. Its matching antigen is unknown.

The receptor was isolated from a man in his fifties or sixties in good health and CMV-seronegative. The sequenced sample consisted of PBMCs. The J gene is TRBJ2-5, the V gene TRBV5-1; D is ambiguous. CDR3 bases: TGCGCCAGCCGCATCGGGTATCTTCAAGAGACCCAGTACTTC. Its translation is CASRIGYLQETQYF.